The rows below give T cell receptor beta chains drawn from one sample of a study of T cells after somatic rescue of genetic block. Sequencing was performed with immunoSEQ multiplex PCR; in TCRdb, only in-frame clones are kept and a portion is missing. The table has 110,000 or so clones, about nine tenths seen once. The material sequenced was peripheral blood mononuclear cells (PBMCs). The receptors were gathered from a woman aged 18-30 years. The conserved cysteine and the conserved F or W are not part of the CDR3 here.

v_gene | CDR3aa
TRBV4-3 | ASSQDWLASYNEQF
TRBV19 | ASSWRKVAGNTIY
TRBV18 | ASSVSWGDYGYT
TRBV18 | ASSPNRDEQY
TRBV6-1 | ASQRRDEDSPLH
TRBV5-1 | ASSLGTSHPDTQY
TRBV4-3 | ASSQNPGLADNEQF
TRBV9 | ASSVNMNTEAF
TRBV19 | ASSIGGTVHRETQY
TRBV5-6 | ASSLGTGYGYT
TRBV13 | ASSLKSWNYGYT
TRBV7-3 | ASSIAGTGQETQY
TRBV9 | ASSVEGGNYGYT
TRBV5-1 | ASSLGVRDGNEQF
TRBV19 | ASSPKGAGETQY
TRBV7-6 | ASSPGLGDEQY
TRBV5-1 | ASSLGGLAKNIQY
TRBV4-1 | ASSQPQGPNEKLF
TRBV4-2 | ASSQGQDSSYEQY
TRBV13 | ASSLGGVFYEQY
TRBV5-4 | ASSSTSKETQY
TRBV10-3 | AISERGTRRGDEQF
TRBV6-1 | ASSEGSMNTEAF
TRBV5-8 | ASSLDRAETQY
TRBV7-9 | ASSFRDRETQY
TRBV5-8 | ASSLVFSGGNQETQY
TRBV28 | ASSLPQDRSNYGYT
TRBV7-9 | ASEGGSNQPQH
TRBV4-2 | ASSQGEGAYEQY
TRBV7-8 | ASSSKQIYNSPLH
TRBV27 | ASSSNTGELF
TRBV5-1 | ASSLSGYGYT
TRBV4-1 | ASSQGQTYEQY
TRBV27 | ASLGAGGRTGELF
TRBV5-5 | ASRPTGVHSPLH
TRBV7-2 | ATARAVNEKLF
TRBV11-3 | ASSLPGLLNEQF
TRBV30 | AWGPWYEQY
TRBV5-4 | ASSPAGGADGELF
TRBV5-1 | ASSQGQGAMDGYT
TRBV28 | NVGDTQY
TRBV7-2 | ASSLERETQY
TRBV2 | ASSILWADTQY
TRBV11-2 | ASSRRGGSYNEQF
TRBV19 | ASTLGYGYT
TRBV27 | ASSFRTIVWSPLH
TRBV14 | ASSQAAGFGLAF
TRBV19 | ASSIDLWRTENYGYT
TRBV7-2 | ASSYSGFEAF
TRBV4-1 | ASSFSTGVGQQSTEAF
TRBV9 | ASSAAGGGNQPQH
TRBV6-5 | ASSQSRGNTIY
TRBV28 | ASTPGHYSNQPQH
TRBV6-1 | ASSARTGGNTEAF